This TCR beta chain derives from a study of T cells in localized non-small cell lung cancer. The repertoire was sequenced with immunoSEQ multiplex PCR; TCRdb's copy has only in-frame clones and lacks some. This sample yields 25,000 to 35,000 clones, of which 85% to 90% are seen a single time; 2.5% to 3% belongs to the top ten. A remark on this clone: Its antigen is unknown.

Overall study findings and caveats: Tumor trailed uninvolved adjacent lung in T cell clonality, which peaked there. Sequencing was limited to one tumor region, leaving the possibility of heterogeneity open. In adjacent lung, a median roughly 58 of the top 100 tumor clones were found.

The sequence came from a female donor over 55 with stage I lung adenocarcinoma. The sample in question was peripheral blood, obtained before any cancer treatment.

The DNA of the CDR3 is TGCGCCAGCAGTCCTACTAGAGGCCCCCCCTGCGGTGAGCAGTTCTTC. Encoded protein: CASSPTRGPPCGEQFF. V gene TRBV10-1 combines with J gene TRBJ2-1; weak D call: TRBD2 (5 bases). CDR1 WNHNN and CDR2 SYGVQD come from the germline V gene (reference sequence). V gave up 5 bases and J gave up 9 bases, with 23 bases separating them. The CDR3 consists of 16 residues.